One sample yielded the 21 T cell receptor beta chains listed below, sequenced in a study of OX40 agonist ivuxolimab in advanced cancers. Sequencing was performed with immunoSEQ multiplex PCR; in TCRdb, only in-frame clones are kept and a portion is missing. The sample lists 25,000 to 35,000 clones; approximately 84% were seen once. Specimen: CD4+ or CD8+ T cells sorted from blood, collected in a trial of the OX40 agonist ivuxolimab. These receptor sequences come from an adult with an advanced solid tumor such as melanoma, head and neck, liver or kidney cancer.

V usage is TRBV10-3 and J usage is TRBJ2-1, with D uncertain. Germline V gene lookup returns CDR1 ENHRY and CDR2 SYGVKD. Trimming shortened V by 2 bases and J by 7 bases, and 3 bases separated the two germline ends. This CDR3 is 11 amino acids long. CDR3 sequence reads: CAISEGNEQFF. In nucleotides, the CDR3 is TGTGCCATCAGTGAGGGAAATGAGCAGTTCTTC.

The V call is TRBV6-4, the J call TRBJ1-5, with TRBD1 as a possible D gene (6 bases). CDR1 is MRHNA, CDR2 SNTAGT, per germline. The CDR3 covers 16 residues. V shed 2 bases and J shed 8 bases, with 19 bases lying between them. The CDR3 DNA sequence: TGTGCCAGCAGTGACCCTGGACAGTGGGGCGGTAAGCCCCAGCATTTT. This codes for CASSDPGQWGGKPQHF.

V gene TRBV7-2 combines with J gene TRBJ2-7, with D perhaps TRBD1 (6 bases). Trimming took off 6 bases at V and 3 bases at J, with 15 bases between the two ends. Germline CDR1 SGHTA, CDR2 FQGNSA. CDR3 length equals 14 residues. The CDR3 DNA follows: TGTGCCAGCAGACCCACAGGGACCTTCTACGAGCAGTACTTC. Its translation is CASRPTGTFYEQYF.

The chain couples TRBV6-5 to TRBJ2-7; possible D gene TRBD1, 6 bases. The germline V gene has CDR1 MNHEY and CDR2 SVGAGI. The CDR3 consists of 14 residues. Trimming left V 0 bases short and J 2 bases short, with 8 bases between. The CDR3: CASSYSGTPYEQYF. The CDR3 region has the DNA TGTGCCAGCAGTTACTCCGGGACACCCTACGAGCAGTACTTC.

By frequency in the sample, this clone is hyperexpanded. V and J are TRBV28 and TRBJ1-5; 7 bases are shared with TRBD1. The CDR3 consists of 16 residues. J was trimmed by 0 bases and V by 4 bases; bases with no gene match: 6. CDR1 and CDR2 from the germline V gene are MDHEN and SYDVKM. Here the CDR3 DNA reads TGTGCCAGCAGTTCCTTGACAGGGTTTAGCAATCAGCCCCAGCATTTT. Its protein is CASSSLTGFSNQPQHF.

The genes are TRBV13 and TRBJ1-1; weak D call: TRBD1 (6 bases). The V end was cut by 4 bases, the J end by 4 bases, with 16 bases between. This CDR3 spans 15 amino acids. Germline-derived CDR1 and CDR2 are PRHDT and FYEKMQ (reference sequence). The CDR3 bases are TGTGCCAGCAGCTCCAGGACAGATTCGGGCACTGAAGCTTTCTTT. Translating it yields CASSSRTDSGTEAFF.

This clone counts as medium-sized. The rearrangement links TRBV7-8 to TRBJ1-1, with no clear D. Germline CDR1 SGHVS, CDR2 FQNEAQ. The ends were cut back, 3 bases at V and 12 bases at J, with 11 bases in the middle. The CDR3 has 11 residues. The CDR3 here is CASSFGVLPFF. The CDR3 nucleotides read TGTGCCAGCAGCTTCGGAGTCCTGCCTTTCTTT.

This clone is medium-sized by share. The chain joins TRBV27 to TRBJ1-2; 8 nucleotides line up with TRBD1. The CDR3 totals 16 residues. The germline gives CDR1 MNHEY, CDR2 SMNVEV (reference sequence). The J segment lost 2 bases and the V segment lost 5 bases, leaving 10 bases of the junction unmatched. The CDR3 DNA follows: TGTGCCAGCAGTCTCAAAAAGACAGGGGCAAACTATGGCTACACCTTC. Translating it yields CASSLKKTGANYGYTF.

The genes are TRBV12-1 and TRBJ2-7; the tabulated D call, TRBD1, remains unverified against the DNA. TRBV12-1 represents a pseudogene. This CDR3 comprises 13 residues. CDR3 sequence reads: CASSKQGCDEQYF. The CDR3 nucleotides read TGTGCCAGCAGCAAACAGGGATGCGACGAGCAGTACTTC.

Comment on this clone: The sample holds other DNA sequences that translate to the same CDR3. The chain employs TRBV6-5 and TRBJ2-1, with 7 bases fitting TRBD2. This CDR3 has 14 residues. Germline CDR1 and CDR2: MNHEY and SVGAGI. V lost 5 bases to trimming and J lost 4 bases; unmatched junction nucleotides: 5. CDR3 sequence: CASSRREGYNEQFF. The CDR3 region has the DNA TGTGCCAGCAGTAGGAGGGAGGGGTACAATGAGCAGTTCTTC.

The V gene is TRBV6-5, the J gene TRBJ2-1, with D tentatively TRBD2 (6 bases). V shed 0 bases and J shed 9 bases, with 12 bases lying between them. The germline V gene has CDR1 MNHEY and CDR2 SVGAGI. CDR3 length: 14 amino acids. The CDR3 DNA is TGTGCCAGCAGTTACTCGATAATGGGGGGTGAGCAGTTCTTC. The encoded protein is CASSYSIMGGEQFF.

The rearrangement joins TRBV2 to TRBJ1-5; tentative D call: TRBD1 (5 bases). The V gene lost 1 base and the J gene lost 6 bases, with 13 bases spanning the gap. CDR3 size: 15 residues. Germline CDR1 is SNHLY and CDR2 is FYNNEI. The CDR3 loop reads CASSEGGYSSQPQHF. The CDR3 coding sequence is TGTGCCAGCAGTGAAGGGGGGTACTCATCTCAGCCCCAGCATTTT.

This clone was counted only a few times. The V gene is TRBV7-9, the J gene TRBJ1-4; D gene uncertain. The CDR3 has 16 residues. Germline CDR1 reads SEHNR; CDR2 reads FQNEAQ (reference sequence). V lost 0 bases and J 8 bases, leaving 16 bases between the germline ends. The CDR3 region has the DNA TGTGCCAGCAGCTTAGCTCGGCAGCCAGCAAGGGAAAAACTGTTTTTT. Its translation is CASSLARQPAREKLFF.

This clone was picked up one time. This rearrangement joins TRBV29-1 to TRBJ2-7; D tentatively reads TRBD1 or TRBD2 (5 bases each). This CDR3 comprises 13 residues. Germline values: CDR1 SQVTM, CDR2 ANQGSEA. The V end was cut by 4 bases, the J end by 2 bases, with 12 bases between. This chain's CDR3 is CSVGGQGPYEQYF. Written as DNA, the CDR3 is TGCAGCGTTGGAGGGCAGGGCCCCTACGAGCAGTACTTC.

The gene calls are TRBV19 and TRBJ2-7; 7 positions match TRBD1. The CDR3 has 15 amino acids. The J segment lost 3 bases and the V segment lost 5 bases, leaving 10 bases of the junction unmatched. The germline V gene has CDR1 LNHDA and CDR2 SQIVND (reference sequence). For the CDR3, the DNA is TGTGCCAGTAGTCTAACGACAGGGCATAGCTACGAGCAGTACTTC. This sequence encodes CASSLTTGHSYEQYF.

The count of this clone is one. The V gene is TRBV6-6, the J gene TRBJ1-5; no firm D call. V dropped 2 bases and J dropped 0 bases, with 5 bases sitting between them. The V gene's germline CDR1 is MNHNY and CDR2 SVGAGI (reference sequence). The CDR3 runs 14 residues. CDR3: CASSYEYSNQPQHF. The CDR3 nucleotides are TGTGCCAGCAGTTACGAGTATAGCAATCAGCCCCAGCATTTT.

CDR3 in amino acids: CASSLGDQPQHF. In nucleotides, the CDR3 is TGTGCCAGCAGCTTGGGAGACCAGCCCCAGCATTTT. The gene calls are TRBV5-6 and TRBJ1-5; D is undetermined. This CDR3 region has 12 residues. Deletions cut 0 bases from V and 7 bases from J, with 5 bases between. The germline CDR1 and CDR2 sequences are SGHDT and YYEEEE. Together with reference TRBV5-6 and TRBJ1-5, the CDR3 gives the full variable domain: DAGVTQSPTHLIKTRGQQVTLRCSPKSGHDTVSWYQQALGQGPQFIFQYYEEEERQRGNFPDRFSGHQFPNYSSELNVNALLLGDSALYLCASSLGDQPQHFGDGTRLSIL.

The V and J genes are TRBV2 and TRBJ1-4; TRBD1 aligns across 8 bases. The germline V gene encodes CDR1 SNHLY and CDR2 FYNNEI. V lost 6 bases to trimming and J lost 8 bases; unmatched junction nucleotides: 11. CDR3 length equals 15 residues. The CDR3 loop is CASSNGQGRLEKLFF. The CDR3 DNA is TGTGCCAGCAGCAACGGACAGGGAAGGTTAGAAAAACTGTTTTTT. Based on the CDR3 plus reference TRBV2 and TRBJ1-4, the full variable domain is EPEVTQTPSHQVTQMGQEVILRCVPISNHLYFYWYRQILGQKVEFLVSFYNNEISEKSEIFDDQFSVERPDGSNFTLKIRSTKLEDSAMYFCASSNGQGRLEKLFFGSGTQLSVL.

The rearrangement links TRBV28 to TRBJ2-7; 7 positions match TRBD2. V was clipped by 6 bases and J by 2 bases; unmatched bases: 4. The CDR3 extends over 13 amino acids. From germline, CDR1 is MDHEN and CDR2 SYDVKM. The CDR3 bases are TGTGCCAGCAGGCGACGGGGGGCCTACGAGCAGTACTTC. Translating it yields CASRRRGAYEQYF.

This sequence joins TRBV30 and TRBJ1-1; D unclear. V lost 3 bases and J lost 0, with 11 bases in between. CDR3 length: 14 residues. Germline values: CDR1 GTSNPN, CDR2 SVGIG (reference sequence). The CDR3 coding sequence is TGTGCCTGGAGCCTCGGCAGCCTGAACACTGAAGCTTTCTTT. Protein: CAWSLGSLNTEAFF.

The chain couples TRBV13 to TRBJ2-7; TRBD1 matches 8 bases. The CDR3 has 13 amino acids. Germline lookup yields CDR1 PRHDT and CDR2 FYEKMQ (reference sequence). Trimming took 5 bases from V and 5 from J; bases not matched to a gene: 5. CDR3 bases: TGTGCCAGCAGCCAAGACAGGGGCGACGAGCAGTACTTC. Amino acids: CASSQDRGDEQYF.